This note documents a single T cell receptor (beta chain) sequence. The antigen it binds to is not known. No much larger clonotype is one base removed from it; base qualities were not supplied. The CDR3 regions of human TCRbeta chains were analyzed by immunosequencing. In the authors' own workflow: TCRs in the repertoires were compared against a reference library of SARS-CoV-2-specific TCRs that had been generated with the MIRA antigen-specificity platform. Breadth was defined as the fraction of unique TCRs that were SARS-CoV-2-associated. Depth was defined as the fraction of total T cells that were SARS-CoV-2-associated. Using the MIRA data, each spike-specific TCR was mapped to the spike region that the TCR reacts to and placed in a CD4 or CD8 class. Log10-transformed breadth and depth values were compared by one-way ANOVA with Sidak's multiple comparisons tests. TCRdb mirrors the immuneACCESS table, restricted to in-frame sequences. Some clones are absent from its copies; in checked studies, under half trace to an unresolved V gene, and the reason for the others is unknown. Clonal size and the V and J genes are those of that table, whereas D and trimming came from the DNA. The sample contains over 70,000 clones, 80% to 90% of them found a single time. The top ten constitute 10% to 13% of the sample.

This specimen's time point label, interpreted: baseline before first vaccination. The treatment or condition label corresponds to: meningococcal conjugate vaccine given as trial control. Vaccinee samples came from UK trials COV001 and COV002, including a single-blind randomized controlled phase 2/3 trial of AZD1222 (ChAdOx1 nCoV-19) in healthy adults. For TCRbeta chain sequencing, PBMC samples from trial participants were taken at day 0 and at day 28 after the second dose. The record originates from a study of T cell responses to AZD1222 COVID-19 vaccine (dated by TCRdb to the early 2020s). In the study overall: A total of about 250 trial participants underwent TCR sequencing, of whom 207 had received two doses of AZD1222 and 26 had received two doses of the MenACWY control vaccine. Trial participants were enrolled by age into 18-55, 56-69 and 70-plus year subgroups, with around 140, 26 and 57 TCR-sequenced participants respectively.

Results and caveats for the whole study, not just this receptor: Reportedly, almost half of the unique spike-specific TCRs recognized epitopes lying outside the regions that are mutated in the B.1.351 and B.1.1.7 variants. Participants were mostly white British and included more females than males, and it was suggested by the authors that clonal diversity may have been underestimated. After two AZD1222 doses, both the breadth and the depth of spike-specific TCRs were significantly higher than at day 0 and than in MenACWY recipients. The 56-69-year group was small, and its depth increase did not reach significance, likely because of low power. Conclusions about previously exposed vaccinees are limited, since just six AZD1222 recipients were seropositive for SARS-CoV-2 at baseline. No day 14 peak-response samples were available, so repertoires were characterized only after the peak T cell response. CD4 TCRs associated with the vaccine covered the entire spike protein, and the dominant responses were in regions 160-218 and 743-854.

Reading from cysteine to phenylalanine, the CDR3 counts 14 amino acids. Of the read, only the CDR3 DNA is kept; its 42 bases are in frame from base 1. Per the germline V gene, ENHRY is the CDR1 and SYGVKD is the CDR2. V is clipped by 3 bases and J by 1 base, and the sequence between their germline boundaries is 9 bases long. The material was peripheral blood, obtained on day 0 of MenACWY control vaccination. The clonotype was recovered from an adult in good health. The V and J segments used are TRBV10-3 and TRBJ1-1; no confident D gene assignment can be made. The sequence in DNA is TGTGCCATCAGTGACCCGGGTAAGAACACTGAAGCTTTCTTT. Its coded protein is CAISDPGKNTEAFF.